This is a list of T cell receptor beta chains from one sample in a study of long-term antiretroviral therapy in people with HIV. The assay was immunoSEQ multiplex PCR, and TCRdb's table has in-frame clones only and misses some. The sample contains about 17,000 clones, about nine tenths of which appear only once. This specimen consisted of unsorted PBMCs, obtained 0.6 years after starting antiretroviral therapy. These receptors were taken from a woman aged 40 to 50 with HIV. The CDR3 runs from the conserved cysteine through the conserved F or W. The D gene is left open where the match is weak. For some rows the clone size is stated as once, few or many, or as a class when expanded; others skip it.

TRBJ2-6	-	few	TRBV4-3	TGCGCCAGCAGCCAAGATCCTCTGGAGGATGGGGCCAACGTCCTGACTTTC	CASSQDPLEDGANVLTF
TRBJ2-1	TRBD2	-	TRBV6-5	TGTGCCAGCAGGCGACTAGCGGGAGGAGATGAGCAGTTCTTC	CASRRLAGGDEQFF
TRBJ1-2	TRBD1	-	TRBV18	TGTGCCAGCTCACCACAAGACAGGGCAAACTATGGCTACACCTTC	CASSPQDRANYGYTF
TRBJ1-3	-	once	TRBV7-8	TGTGCCAGCAGCCCGGGGACGGGGACTGGAAACACCATATATTTT	CASSPGTGTGNTIYF
TRBJ1-3	-	-	TRBV6-5	TGTGCCAGCAGTTACTCCGGCGGGGACTCTGGAAACACCATATATTTT	CASSYSGGDSGNTIYF
TRBJ2-7	TRBD2	once	TRBV7-2	TGTGCCAGCAGCAGGACAGCGGGGGACTCCTACGAGCAGTACTTC	CASSRTAGDSYEQYF
TRBJ2-3	TRBD1	-	TRBV19	TGTGCCAGTAGTATCGGGACAGGGAGGGGCACAGATACGCAGTATTTT	CASSIGTGRGTDTQYF
TRBJ2-7	TRBD2	-	TRBV10-3	TGTGCCATCAGTGGTGCTAGCGGGGCCTACGAGCAGTACTTC	CAISGASGAYEQYF
TRBJ1-5	TRBD1	-	TRBV7-2	TGTGCCAGCAGCTTAGCGGTGGGACAGGGAGGGTGGCAGCCCCAGCATTTT	CASSLAVGQGGWQPQHF
TRBJ1-2	-	-	TRBV19	TGTGCCAGTAATTCCAGGGCTCGAGACTATGGCTACACCTTC	CASNSRARDYGYTF
TRBJ1-6	-	-	TRBV6-6	TGTGCCAGCAGTTACGTTCAGACTTTTAATTCACCCCTCCACTTT	CASSYVQTFNSPLHF
TRBJ2-7	-	-	TRBV23-1	TGCGCCAGCAGTCAACGTCCCTACGAGCAGTACTTC	CASSQRPYEQYF
TRBJ1-5	-	-	TRBV18	TGTGCCAGCTCACCACAGGACCCCCGAGGCAATCAGCCCCAGCATTTT	CASSPQDPRGNQPQHF
TRBJ1-2	-	-	TRBV4-1	TGCGCCAGCAGCCACCCTCTCAGGGATGGGGGCTACACCTTC	CASSHPLRDGGYTF
TRBJ2-1	-	once	TRBV19	TGTGCCAGTAGTATAGCACAGCACAATGAGCAGTTCTTC	CASSIAQHNEQFF
TRBJ1-2	-	-	TRBV7-9	TGTGCCAGCAGCTTGGTGATGACAGAAACCTACCACACAGGCTACACCTTC	CASSLVMTETYHTGYTF
TRBJ1-1	-	-	TRBV30	TGTGCCTGGAGTGTTAATGGGGGCGCAGGCACTGAAGCTTTCTTT	CAWSVNGGAGTEAFF
TRBJ1-6	-	-	TRBV5-1	TGCGCCAGCAGCATGACAGCGAGCTCCTATAATTCACCCCTCCACTTT	CASSMTASSYNSPLHF
TRBJ2-7	TRBD2	-	TRBV18	TGTGCCAGCTCACCTGGAGCGGGATTGGGCGAGCAGTACTTC	CASSPGAGLGEQYF
TRBJ1-1	-	-	TRBV5-1	TGCGCCAGCAGCTGGACTGACGGCAGCACTGAAGCTTTCTTT	CASSWTDGSTEAFF
TRBJ1-1	TRBD1	-	TRBV9	TGTGCCAGCAGCGTGCAGGGGGACAACACTGAAGCTTTCTTT	CASSVQGDNTEAFF
TRBJ2-5	-	-	TRBV7-2	TGTGCCAGCAGCTTCCAGGGGCAAGAGACCCAGTACTTC	CASSFQGQETQYF
TRBJ1-6	TRBD1	few	TRBV5-4	TGTGCCAGCAGCTCGGACAGGGAGGAATACGCACCCCTCCACTTT	CASSSDREEYAPLHF
TRBJ1-6	-	-	TRBV6-5	TGTGCCAGCGGGACTGACGCCGGAGGAAATTCACCCCTCCACTTT	CASGTDAGGNSPLHF
TRBJ1-3	TRBD1	-	TRBV5-1	TGCGCCAGCCAGACAGGGTACGGAAACACCATATATTTT	CASQTGYGNTIYF
TRBJ2-7	-	-	TRBV29-1	TGCAGCGTTGAAGGGGAGGACAGCTCCTACGAGCAGTACTTC	CSVEGEDSSYEQYF
TRBJ1-3	-	-	TRBV6-1	TGTGCCAGCAGCCAATTTTTTTCTGGAAACACCATATATTTT	CASSQFFSGNTIYF
TRBJ1-2	TRBD1	-	TRBV6-5	TGTGCAACGACCGGGACAGGGGGCTACTATGGCTACACCTTC	CATTGTGGYYGYTF
TRBJ1-2	TRBD1	-	TRBV4-1	TGCGCCAGCAGCCTTTCGACAGGGACTAACTATGGCTACACCTTC	CASSLSTGTNYGYTF
TRBJ1-6	-	-	TRBV7-2	TGTGCCAGCAGCTTCCCCCATTCACCCCTCCACTTT	CASSFPHSPLHF
TRBJ2-3	TRBD2	-	TRBV5-8	TGTGCCAGCAGCCTGACTAGCGGGGCAGATACGCAGTATTTT	CASSLTSGADTQYF